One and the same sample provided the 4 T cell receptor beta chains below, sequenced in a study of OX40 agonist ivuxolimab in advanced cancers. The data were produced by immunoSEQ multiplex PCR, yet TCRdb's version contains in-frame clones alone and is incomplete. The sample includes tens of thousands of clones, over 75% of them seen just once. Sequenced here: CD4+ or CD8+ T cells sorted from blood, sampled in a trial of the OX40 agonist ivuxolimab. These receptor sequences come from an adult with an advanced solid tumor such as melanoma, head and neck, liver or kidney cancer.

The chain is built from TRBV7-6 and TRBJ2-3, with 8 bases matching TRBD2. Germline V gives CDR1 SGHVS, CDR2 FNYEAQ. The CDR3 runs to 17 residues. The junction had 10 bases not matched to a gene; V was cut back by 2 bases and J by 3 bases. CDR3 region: CASSLRTGTRGTDTQYF. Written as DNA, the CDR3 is TGTGCCAGCAGCTTAAGAACCGGGACTAGAGGGACAGATACGCAGTATTTT. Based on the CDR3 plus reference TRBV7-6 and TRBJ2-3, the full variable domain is GAGVSQSPRYKVTKRGQDVALRCDPISGHVSLYWYRQALGQGPEFLTYFNYEAQQDKSGLPNDRFSAERPEGSISTLTIQRTEQRDSAMYRCASSLRTGTRGTDTQYFGPGTRLTVL.

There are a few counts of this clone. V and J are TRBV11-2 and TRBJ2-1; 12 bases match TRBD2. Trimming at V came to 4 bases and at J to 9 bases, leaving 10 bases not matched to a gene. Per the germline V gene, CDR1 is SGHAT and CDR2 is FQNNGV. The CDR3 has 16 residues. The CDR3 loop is CASSSRTSGTGGEQFF. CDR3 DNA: TGTGCCAGCAGCTCGCGGACTAGCGGGACGGGGGGTGAGCAGTTCTTC.

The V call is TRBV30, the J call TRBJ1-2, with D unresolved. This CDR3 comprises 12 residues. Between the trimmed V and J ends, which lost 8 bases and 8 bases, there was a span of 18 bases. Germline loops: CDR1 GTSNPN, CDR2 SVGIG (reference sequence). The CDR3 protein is CAGGPGTGGYTF. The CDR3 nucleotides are TGTGCCGGAGGACCCGGCACCGGAGGCTACACCTTC.

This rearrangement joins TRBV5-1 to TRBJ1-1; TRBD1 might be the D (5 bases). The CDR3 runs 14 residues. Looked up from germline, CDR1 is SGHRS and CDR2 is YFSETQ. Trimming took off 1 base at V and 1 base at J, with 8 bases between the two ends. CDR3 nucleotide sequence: TGCGCCAGCAGCTTGCTCGGACAGAACACTGAAGCTTTCTTT. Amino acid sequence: CASSLLGQNTEAFF. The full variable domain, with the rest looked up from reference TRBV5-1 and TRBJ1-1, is KAGVTQTPRYLIKTRGQQVTLSCSPISGHRSVSWYQQTPGQGLQFLFEYFSETQRNKGNFPGRFSGRQFSNSRSEMNVSTLELGDSALYLCASSLLGQNTEAFFGQGTRLTVV.